Listed below are T cell receptor beta chains from one sample, sequenced in a study of glioma-infiltrating T cells. TCRdb re-called the multiplex PCR reads with MiXCR, one entry per CDR3 protein. The table lists about 130,000 distinct CDR3 sequences, approximately 25% of them singletons. The source material was glioma tissue, nonneoplastic brain tissue, or PBMCs (not recorded which). These receptors all come from a human donor with low-grade glioma or glioblastoma, undergoing nonglioma brain surgery, or in good health (not recorded which). CDR3s include the opening cysteine and the closing phenylalanine or tryptophan.

CDR3 length	V gene	J gene	CDR3 protein
16	TRBV28	TRBJ2-1	CASSPGVAATYNEQFF
16	TRBV7-2	TRBJ2-7	CASRLAPSGSSYEQYF
15	TRBV19	TRBJ2-3	CASSIPIGPTDTQYF
14	TRBV5-4	TRBJ2-7	CASSSSGSPGEQYF
13	TRBV30	TRBJ1-1	CASRTGFGTEAFF
12	TRBV7-2	TRBJ2-7	CASSLGTREQYF
13	TRBV29-1	TRBJ1-3	CSVVGGSGNTIYF
15	TRBV12-3/TRBV12-4	TRBJ2-1	CASSPLVQSYNEQFF
16	TRBV3-1	TRBJ2-3	CASSQGLTPSTDTQYF
18	TRBV4-2	TRBJ2-2	CASSHYWTSGIETGELFF
13	TRBV27	TRBJ2-7	CASSPAGNYEQYF
16	TRBV5-1	TRBJ2-7	CASSLGTGGAVGQQYF
14	TRBV28	TRBJ2-3	CASSSPDRGDTQYF
16	TRBV6-1	TRBJ2-7	CASRPGTGISSYEQYF
16	TRBV5-1	TRBJ2-3	CASSSNLAGFTDTQYF
12	TRBV10-3	TRBJ2-7	CAISESMYEQYF
15	TRBV7-3	TRBJ2-2	CASSLIAGNTGELFF
11	TRBV7-8	TRBJ2-5	CASSPSETQYF
14	TRBV28	TRBJ2-7	CASIRGPQAYEQYF
16	TRBV10-3	TRBJ1-3	CAISGRTGGSGNTIYF
15	TRBV4-1	TRBJ2-3	CASSQLAGNTDTQYF
15	TRBV7-2	TRBJ2-3	CASSPRDSSTDTQYF
14	TRBV4-1	TRBJ1-2	CASSQGTGTGGYTF
11	TRBV20-1	TRBJ1-1	CSARDLAEAFF
14	TRBV12-3/TRBV12-4	TRBJ1-5	CASSLQGETQPQHF
14	TRBV20-1	TRBJ1-5	CSARDRDSNQPQHF
15	TRBV3-1	TRBJ2-7	CASSQDLGGVGEQYF
15	TRBV15	TRBJ1-5	CATSRDVAGGQPQHF
17	TRBV27	TRBJ2-5	CASSRLGTSGRKETQYF
16	TRBV15	TRBJ2-4	CATSGGTTIGKNIQYF
17	TRBV24-1	TRBJ1-2	CATSDRRFTGAVHGYTF
18	TRBV4-3	TRBJ2-7	CARSQDPGLAGAIDEQYF
17	TRBV6-1	TRBJ2-1	CASSGRSGTGFSEEQFF
14	TRBV29-1	TRBJ2-3	CSVVAVSSTDTQYF
16	TRBV7-9	TRBJ2-3	CASSPTSGSGADTQYF
15	TRBV5-4	TRBJ2-7	CASSATSGSAYEQYF
13	TRBV27	TRBJ2-1	CASGSTGGNEQFF
14	TRBV6-2/TRBV6-3	TRBJ2-1	CASRASGNRNEQFF
15	TRBV19	TRBJ1-5	CASTDQARNNQPQHF
15	TRBV4-3	TRBJ2-1	CASSQGLEERAPQFF
16	TRBV9	TRBJ2-5	CASSPRLAGVIETQYF
16	TRBV27	TRBJ1-1	CASSVSRERGNTEAFF
14	TRBV4-2	TRBJ1-2	CASSQATGGDGYTF
15	TRBV7-3	TRBJ2-2	CARGMASANTGELFF
20	TRBV7-6	TRBJ2-1	CASSPRGQGAASRSYNEQFF
15	TRBV14	TRBJ2-1	CAIQSGLAVYNEQFF
15	TRBV7-9	TRBJ2-7	CASSLTLAGTYEQYF
18	TRBV18	TRBJ2-5	CASSPPYPGQGLQETQYF
14	TRBV19	TRBJ2-7	CASSRQGTSYEQYF
17	TRBV4-3	TRBJ2-7	CASSQEAVTGSSYEQYF